One sample yielded the 24 T cell receptor beta chains listed below, sequenced in a study of OX40 agonist ivuxolimab in advanced cancers. Sequencing was performed with immunoSEQ multiplex PCR; in TCRdb, only in-frame clones are kept and a portion is missing. There are tens of thousands of clones in the sample; approximately 83% occur only once, and roughly 5.5% lies in the top ten. The sample here was CD4+ or CD8+ T cells sorted from blood, taken in a trial of the OX40 agonist ivuxolimab. These receptor sequences come from an adult with an advanced solid tumor such as melanoma, head and neck, liver or kidney cancer.

The gene calls are TRBV7-9 and TRBJ2-1, with D uncertain. Germline lookup yields CDR1 SEHNR and CDR2 FQNEAQ (reference sequence). The CDR3 has 12 residues. V was pared by 1 base and J by 6 bases, with 4 bases between. CDR3 in amino acids: CASSLGVNEQFF. CDR3 DNA: TGTGCCAGCAGCTTAGGGGTCAATGAGCAGTTCTTC. Filled out from reference TRBV7-9 and TRBJ2-1, the complete variable domain reads DTGVSQNPRHKITKRGQNVTFRCDPISEHNRLYWYRQTLGQGPEFLTYFQNEAQLEKSRLLSDRFSAERPKGSFSTLEIQRTEQGDSAMYLCASSLGVNEQFFGPGTRLTVL.

The J gene is TRBJ2-7, the V gene TRBV5-5, with 7 positions matching TRBD1. CDR3 size: 14 residues. V lost 1 base and J lost 6; bases outside the gene matches: 7. The germline CDR1 and CDR2 sequences are SGHKS and YYEKEE (reference sequence). In DNA form, the CDR3 reads TGTGCCAGCAGCTTGAGCCAGGGGGAATCCGAGCAGTACTTC. This encodes CASSLSQGESEQYF.

CDR3: CASSLLGVYSNQPQHF. The CDR3 bases are TGTGCCAGCAGCTTGCTCGGGGTCTATAGCAATCAGCCCCAGCATTTT. This sequence joins TRBV5-6 and TRBJ1-5; D remains ambiguous. The V gene lost 1 base and the J gene lost 0 bases, with 11 bases spanning the gap. There are 16 residues in the CDR3. Germline CDR1 is SGHDT and CDR2 is YYEEEE.

The CDR3 DNA sequence: TGTGCCAGCAGTAGACCGGGACTAGCGGGATCTTACGAGCAGTACTTC. This encodes CASSRPGLAGSYEQYF. This rearrangement joins TRBV27 to TRBJ2-7, with 13 positions matching TRBD2. Germline trimming cut 5 bases from V and 4 bases from J; bases unmatched to any gene: 8. Germline V gives CDR1 MNHEY, CDR2 SMNVEV (reference sequence). This CDR3 contains 16 residues.

Only a few counts were recorded for this clone. The chain recombines TRBV2 with TRBJ2-1; 8 bases fit TRBD1. Per germline, CDR1 SNHLY and CDR2 FYNNEI. V dropped 7 bases and J dropped 8; count of bases not matched to a gene: 4. This CDR3 has 12 amino acids. The CDR3 protein is CASTPTGDEQFF. CDR3 DNA: TGTGCCAGCACCCCGACAGGGGATGAGCAGTTCTTC.

The chain links TRBV29-1 to TRBJ1-4; D might be TRBD1 (6 bases). The CDR3 extends over 14 amino acids. Germline values: CDR1 SQVTM, CDR2 ANQGSEA. The germline V and J ends were trimmed by 1 base and 5 bases, with 11 bases remaining between them. The CDR3 DNA is TGCAGCGTTGAAGTAAGGGGGTGGAATGAAAAACTGTTTTTT. It translates to CSVEVRGWNEKLFF.

This clone was counted only a few times. This sequence joins TRBV30 and TRBJ1-2; 8 nucleotides align to TRBD1. This CDR3 has 17 amino acids. With V trimmed by 0 bases and J by 6 bases, 15 bases remained unmatched. Germline values: CDR1 GTSNPN, CDR2 SVGIG (reference sequence). CDR3 protein: CAWSVHGPGTGIDGYTF. In DNA, the CDR3 is TGTGCCTGGAGTGTACACGGGCCGGGGACAGGAATAGATGGCTACACCTTC.

The chain links TRBV10-1 to TRBJ2-3; TRBD1 might be the D (5 bases). This CDR3 comprises 14 residues. The germline CDR1 and CDR2 sequences are WNHNN and SYGVQD (reference sequence). The germline V and J ends were trimmed by 4 bases and 6 bases, with 14 bases remaining between them. The CDR3 region is CASSGHRPTDTQYF. CDR3 coding DNA: TGCGCCAGCAGTGGTCACAGGCCAACGGATACGCAGTATTTT.

This chain connects TRBV7-2 to TRBJ2-7; TRBD2 matches at 8 bases. J was trimmed by 0 bases and V by 5 bases; bases with no gene match: 9. The CDR3 totals 16 residues. Germline lookup yields CDR1 SGHTA and CDR2 FQGNSA. The CDR3 DNA sequence: TGTGCCAGCAGCGAGTTAGCGGGAAGGTTCTCCTACGAGCAGTACTTC. Protein product: CASSELAGRFSYEQYF.

The chain combines TRBV4-1 with TRBJ2-1, with D possibly matching TRBD1 (5 bases). The CDR3 is made up of 15 amino acids. Germline assignment: CDR1 MGHRA and CDR2 YSYEKL. V shed 3 bases and J shed 9 bases, with 18 bases lying between them. The CDR3 region has the DNA TGCGCCAGCAGCCACCTGCTTGCTGGGGCTACTGAGCAGTTCTTC. Translation gives CASSHLLAGATEQFF.

This clone was counted many times. The J gene is TRBJ2-7, the V gene TRBV7-8; 7 bases line up with TRBD2. This CDR3 is 14 amino acids long. CDR1 SGHVS and CDR2 FQNEAQ come from the germline V gene. The V segment lost 5 bases and the J segment 5 bases; nucleotides outside the gene matches: 9. DNA for the CDR3: TGTGCCAGCAGCCACCGCACTAGCGCCCACGAGCAGTACTTC. This sequence encodes CASSHRTSAHEQYF.

The J gene is TRBJ1-5, the V gene TRBV28; 10 nucleotides align to TRBD1. The germline gives CDR1 MDHEN, CDR2 SYDVKM. This CDR3 has 17 residues. Germline trimming cut 6 bases from V and 2 bases from J; bases unmatched to any gene: 10. CDR3 sequence reads: CASRTGGGFSGNQPQHF. DNA for the CDR3: TGTGCCAGCAGGACAGGGGGCGGTTTTAGTGGCAATCAGCCCCAGCATTTT.

The chain uses TRBV7-9 and TRBJ2-3; D may be TRBD2 (5 bases). Germline CDR1 SEHNR, CDR2 FQNEAQ (reference sequence). The CDR3 consists of 16 residues. Trimming left V 5 bases short and J 1 base short, with 16 bases between. The CDR3 DNA reads TGTGCCAGCAGCACCTCGGGGTCGTTGGGCACAGATACGCAGTATTTT. It encodes CASSTSGSLGTDTQYF. Looking up the rest from reference TRBV7-9 and TRBJ2-3 gives the full variable domain: DTGVSQNPRHKITKRGQNVTFRCDPISEHNRLYWYRQTLGQGPEFLTYFQNEAQLEKSRLLSDRFSAERPKGSFSTLEIQRTEQGDSAMYLCASSTSGSLGTDTQYFGPGTRLTVL.

This rearrangement joins TRBV18 to TRBJ1-4; no clear D. Germline V gene lookup returns CDR1 KGHSH and CDR2 LQKENI. The CDR3 has 16 residues. The germline V and J ends were trimmed by 5 bases and 3 bases, with 16 bases remaining between them. DNA of the CDR3: TGTGCCAGCTCAGCACTCCGGGGTACGGCTAATGAAAAACTGTTTTTT. It specifies CASSALRGTANEKLFF.

Only one count was recorded for this clone. This sequence joins TRBV7-3 and TRBJ2-5; D ambiguous. The CDR3 runs 13 residues. CDR1 and CDR2 from the germline V gene are SGHTA and FQGTGA. The V gene lost 4 bases and the J gene lost 2 bases, with 8 bases spanning the gap. The CDR3 bases are TGTGCCAGCAGCTCTCAACCACAAGAGACCCAGTACTTC. Its protein product is CASSSQPQETQYF.

A single count supports this clone. The CDR3 DNA is TGTGCCAGCAGTTTCAGAGAGTACCCCCGTCCTGAAGCTTTCTTT. Its protein is CASSFREYPRPEAFF. The rearrangement joins TRBV2 to TRBJ1-1, with D hard to call. Trimming shortened V by 5 bases and J by 6 bases, and 19 bases separated the two germline ends. Germline CDR1 SNHLY, CDR2 FYNNEI. The CDR3 length is 15 residues.

The chain carries TRBV5-4 and TRBJ2-3; tentative D call: TRBD1 (5 bases). CDR3 length: 14 amino acids. Per the germline V gene, CDR1 is SGHNT and CDR2 is YYREEE (reference sequence). V lost 3 bases to trimming and J lost 8 bases, with 16 bases between them. The CDR3 here is CASSSGQGWGTQYF. The CDR3 nucleotides are TGTGCCAGCAGCTCAGGACAAGGGTGGGGTACGCAGTATTTT.

V is TRBV7-2 and J is TRBJ1-5; D is undetermined. Trimming took 5 bases from V and 4 from J, leaving 9 bases between them. The length of the CDR3 is 13 residues. The germline V gene has CDR1 SGHTA and CDR2 FQGNSA. CDR3 in amino acids: CASSRTVNQPQHF. CDR3 DNA: TGTGCCAGCAGCAGGACGGTGAATCAGCCCCAGCATTTT.

The chain couples TRBV11-1 to TRBJ2-7, with 8 bases lining up with TRBD2. J lost 7 bases, V lost 4 bases, and 18 bases had no gene match. The CDR3 runs to 17 residues. Germline CDR1 is SGHAT and CDR2 is FQDESV (reference sequence). CDR3 in amino acids: CASSSGARAGEVWEQYF. The CDR3 DNA reads as TGTGCCAGCAGCTCTGGCGCTAGAGCGGGAGAGGTTTGGGAGCAGTACTTC.

V gene TRBV7-2 combines with J gene TRBJ2-1, with 10 nucleotides matching TRBD2. With V trimmed by 7 bases and J by 9 bases, 12 bases remained unmatched. The CDR3 runs to 15 residues. The V gene's germline CDR1 is SGHTA and CDR2 FQGNSA. The CDR3 here is CASTSDSGRMGEQFF. CDR3 DNA sequence: TGTGCCAGCACCTCGGATAGCGGGAGGATGGGTGAGCAGTTCTTC.

This clone appeared a single time. The chain employs TRBV2 and TRBJ2-1, with D possibly being TRBD2 (5 bases). This CDR3 has 16 amino acids. Germline CDR1 and CDR2: SNHLY and FYNNEI. The ends were cut back, 8 bases at V and 7 bases at J, with 24 bases in the middle. Here the CDR3 DNA reads TGTGCCAGCGCGCCGGGGTTTGACTGGACGGGGAATGAGCAGTTCTTC. Its translation: CASAPGFDWTGNEQFF.

This clone has just one count. The J gene is TRBJ2-7, the V gene TRBV6-5; D is undetermined. Trimming removed 5 bases from V and 5 bases from J, with 10 bases in between. The CDR3 is 12 residues long. CDR1 MNHEY and CDR2 SVGAGI come from the germline V gene. The CDR3 spells CASSEKLNEQYF. The CDR3 DNA follows: TGTGCCAGCAGTGAAAAGCTCAACGAGCAGTACTTC.

This chain uses TRBV2 with TRBJ1-4, with a possible D match to TRBD1 (6 bases). Trimming removed 10 bases from V and 6 bases from J, with 15 bases in between. Germline V gene data show CDR1 as SNHLY and CDR2 as FYNNEI. The CDR3 runs to 13 residues. The DNA for the CDR3 is TGTGCCACCACCCGGGGGCAGGATGAAAAACTGTTTTTT. Protein sequence: CATTRGQDEKLFF. Full variable domain (outside the CDR3, taken from reference TRBV2 and TRBJ1-4): EPEVTQTPSHQVTQMGQEVILRCVPISNHLYFYWYRQILGQKVEFLVSFYNNEISEKSEIFDDQFSVERPDGSNFTLKIRSTKLEDSAMYFCATTRGQDEKLFFGSGTQLSVL.

This clone was seen more than once but under ten times. The chain carries TRBV6-5 and TRBJ2-1, with D possibly being TRBD2 (5 bases). CDR1 and CDR2 (germline): MNHEY, SVGAGI. This CDR3 spans 15 amino acids. The V end lost 2 bases, the J end lost 7 bases, and 15 bases lay between the germline ends. Here the CDR3 reads CASSYTRRRGNEQFF. CDR3 nucleotides: TGTGCCAGCAGTTACACCCGACGACGAGGGAATGAGCAGTTCTTC.